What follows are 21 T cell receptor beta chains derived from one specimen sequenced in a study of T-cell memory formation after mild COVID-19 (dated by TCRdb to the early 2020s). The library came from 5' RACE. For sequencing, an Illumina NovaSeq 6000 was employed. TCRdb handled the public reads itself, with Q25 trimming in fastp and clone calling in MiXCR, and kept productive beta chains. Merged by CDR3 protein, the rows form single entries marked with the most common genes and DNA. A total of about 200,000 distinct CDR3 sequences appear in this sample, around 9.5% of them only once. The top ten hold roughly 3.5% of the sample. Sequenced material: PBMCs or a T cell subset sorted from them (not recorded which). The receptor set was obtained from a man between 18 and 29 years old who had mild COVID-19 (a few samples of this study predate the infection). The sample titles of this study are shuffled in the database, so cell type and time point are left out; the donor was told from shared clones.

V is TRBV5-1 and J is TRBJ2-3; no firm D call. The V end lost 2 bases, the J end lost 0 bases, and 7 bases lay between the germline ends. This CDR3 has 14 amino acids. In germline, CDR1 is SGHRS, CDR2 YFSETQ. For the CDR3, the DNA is TGCGCCAGCAGCTTACCGGATAGCACAGATACGCAGTATTTT. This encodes CASSLPDSTDTQYF. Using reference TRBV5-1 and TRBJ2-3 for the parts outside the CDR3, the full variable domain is KAGVTQTPRYLIKTRGQQVTLSCSPISGHRSVSWYQQTPGQGLQFLFEYFSETQRNKGNFPGRFSGRQFSNSRSEMNVSTLELGDSALYLCASSLPDSTDTQYFGPGTRLTVL.

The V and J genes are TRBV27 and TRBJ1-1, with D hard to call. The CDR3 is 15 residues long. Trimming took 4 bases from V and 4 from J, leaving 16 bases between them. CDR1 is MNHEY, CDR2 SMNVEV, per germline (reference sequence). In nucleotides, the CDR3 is TGTGCCAGCAGTTCCTTCTGGGTGGAGGCCACTGAAGCTTTCTTT. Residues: CASSSFWVEATEAFF.

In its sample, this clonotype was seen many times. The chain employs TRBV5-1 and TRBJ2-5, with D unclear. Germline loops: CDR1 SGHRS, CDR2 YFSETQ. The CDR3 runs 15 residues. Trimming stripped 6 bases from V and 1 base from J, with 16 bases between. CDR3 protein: CASTFGARAQETQYF. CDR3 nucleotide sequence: TGCGCCAGCACCTTCGGAGCCCGGGCCCAAGAGACCCAGTACTTC.

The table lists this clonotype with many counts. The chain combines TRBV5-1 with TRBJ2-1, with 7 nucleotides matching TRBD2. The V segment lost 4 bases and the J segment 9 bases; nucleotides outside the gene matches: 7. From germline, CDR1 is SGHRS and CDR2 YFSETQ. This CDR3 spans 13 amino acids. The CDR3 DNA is TGCGCCAGCAGCCACAGCGGGGCTTCTGAGCAGTTCTTC. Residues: CASSHSGASEQFF.

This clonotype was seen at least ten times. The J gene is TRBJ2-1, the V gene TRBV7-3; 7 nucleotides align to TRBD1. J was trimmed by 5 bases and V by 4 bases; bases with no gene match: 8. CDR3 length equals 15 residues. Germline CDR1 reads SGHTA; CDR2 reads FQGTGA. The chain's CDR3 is CASSSQGVPNNEQFF. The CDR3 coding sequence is TGTGCCAGCAGCTCTCAGGGGGTCCCGAACAATGAGCAGTTCTTC.

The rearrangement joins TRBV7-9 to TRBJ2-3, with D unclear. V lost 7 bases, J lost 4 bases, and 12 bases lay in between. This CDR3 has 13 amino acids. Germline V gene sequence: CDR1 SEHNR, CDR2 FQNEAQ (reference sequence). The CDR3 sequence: CASNYGHSDTQYF. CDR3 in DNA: TGTGCCAGCAACTACGGCCATTCAGATACGCAGTATTTT. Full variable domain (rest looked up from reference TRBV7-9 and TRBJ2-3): DTGVSQNPRHKITKRGQNVTFRCDPISEHNRLYWYRQTLGQGPEFLTYFQNEAQLEKSRLLSDRFSAERPKGSFSTLEIQRTEQGDSAMYLCASNYGHSDTQYFGPGTRLTVL.

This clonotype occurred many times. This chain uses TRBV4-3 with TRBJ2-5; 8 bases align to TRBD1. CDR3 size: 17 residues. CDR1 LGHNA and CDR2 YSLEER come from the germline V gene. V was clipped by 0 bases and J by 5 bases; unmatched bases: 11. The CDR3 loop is CASSQEIGAGGRETQYF. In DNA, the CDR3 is TGCGCCAGCAGCCAAGAAATCGGGGCAGGGGGCAGGGAGACCCAGTACTTC.

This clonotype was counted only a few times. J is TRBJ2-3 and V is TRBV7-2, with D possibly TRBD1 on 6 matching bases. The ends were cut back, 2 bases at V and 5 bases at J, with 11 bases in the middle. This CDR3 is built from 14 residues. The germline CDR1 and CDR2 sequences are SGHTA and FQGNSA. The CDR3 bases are TGTGCCAGCAGCTTACCTACAGGGCGAGATACGCAGTATTTT. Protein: CASSLPTGRDTQYF.

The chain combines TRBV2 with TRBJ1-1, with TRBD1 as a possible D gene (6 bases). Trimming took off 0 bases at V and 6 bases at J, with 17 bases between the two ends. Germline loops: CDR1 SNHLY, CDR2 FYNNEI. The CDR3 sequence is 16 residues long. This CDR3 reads CASSEAQVRGGAEAFF. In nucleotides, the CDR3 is TGTGCCAGCAGTGAAGCGCAGGTCAGGGGCGGGGCTGAAGCTTTCTTT.

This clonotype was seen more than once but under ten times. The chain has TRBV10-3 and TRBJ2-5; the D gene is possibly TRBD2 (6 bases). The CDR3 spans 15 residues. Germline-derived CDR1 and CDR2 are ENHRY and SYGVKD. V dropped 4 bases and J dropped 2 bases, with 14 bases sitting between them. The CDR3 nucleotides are TGTGCCATCAGTGGGTCTGGGCGGGATCAAGAGACCCAGTACTTC. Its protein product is CAISGSGRDQETQYF.

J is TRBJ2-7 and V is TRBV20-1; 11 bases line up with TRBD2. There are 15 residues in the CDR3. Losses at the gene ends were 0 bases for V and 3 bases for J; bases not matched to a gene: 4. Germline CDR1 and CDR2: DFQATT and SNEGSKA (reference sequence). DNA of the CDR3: TGCAGTGCTAGAGACTCGGGACTAGCGGACTACGAGCAGTACTTC. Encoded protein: CSARDSGLADYEQYF.

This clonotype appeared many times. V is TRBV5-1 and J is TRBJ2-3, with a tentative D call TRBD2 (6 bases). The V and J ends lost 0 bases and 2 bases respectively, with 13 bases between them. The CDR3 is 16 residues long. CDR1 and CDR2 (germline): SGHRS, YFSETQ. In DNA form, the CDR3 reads TGCGCCAGCAGCTTGGGGGGGGAGGCCCCCACAGATACGCAGTATTTT. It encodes CASSLGGEAPTDTQYF.

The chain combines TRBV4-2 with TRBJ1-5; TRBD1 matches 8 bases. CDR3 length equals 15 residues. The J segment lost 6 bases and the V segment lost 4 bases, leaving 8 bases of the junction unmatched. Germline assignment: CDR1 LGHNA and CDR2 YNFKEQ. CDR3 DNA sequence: TGTGCCAGCAGCCCAAGAGGACAGGGCCGTCAGCCCCAGCATTTT. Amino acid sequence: CASSPRGQGRQPQHF.

CDR3 amino acids: CSARSLAGALETQYF. CDR3 in DNA: TGCAGTGCTAGGTCGCTAGCGGGGGCACTAGAGACCCAGTACTTC. This chain joins TRBV20-1 and TRBJ2-5; 10 nucleotides agree with TRBD2. V lost 3 bases and J lost 4; bases outside the gene matches: 8. The CDR3 consists of 15 residues. The germline V gene encodes CDR1 DFQATT and CDR2 SNEGSKA (reference sequence).

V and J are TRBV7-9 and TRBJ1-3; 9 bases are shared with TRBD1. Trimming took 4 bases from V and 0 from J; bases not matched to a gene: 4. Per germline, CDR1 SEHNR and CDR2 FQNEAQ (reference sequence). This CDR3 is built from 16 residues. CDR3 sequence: CASSSQTGGSGNTIYF. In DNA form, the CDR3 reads TGTGCCAGCAGCTCCCAGACAGGGGGCTCTGGAAACACCATATATTTT.

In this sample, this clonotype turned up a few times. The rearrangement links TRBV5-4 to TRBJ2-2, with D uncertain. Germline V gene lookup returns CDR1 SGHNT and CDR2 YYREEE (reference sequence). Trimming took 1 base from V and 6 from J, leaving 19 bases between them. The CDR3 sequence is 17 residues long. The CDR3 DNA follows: TGTGCCAGCAGCTTGTCCGTCCAGGCGGCAAACTCCGGGGAGCTGTTTTTT. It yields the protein CASSLSVQAANSGELFF.

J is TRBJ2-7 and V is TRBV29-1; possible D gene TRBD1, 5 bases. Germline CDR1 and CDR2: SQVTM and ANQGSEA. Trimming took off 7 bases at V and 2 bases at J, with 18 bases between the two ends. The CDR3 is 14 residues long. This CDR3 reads CSGLRQLVPYEQYV. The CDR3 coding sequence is TGCAGCGGGCTCCGACAGCTAGTTCCCTACGAGCAGTACGTC.

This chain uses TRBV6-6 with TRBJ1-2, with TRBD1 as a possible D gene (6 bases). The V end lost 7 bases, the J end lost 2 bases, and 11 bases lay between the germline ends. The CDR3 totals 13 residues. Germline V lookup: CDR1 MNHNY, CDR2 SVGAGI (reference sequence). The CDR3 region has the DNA TGTGCCAGCAACAGACAGGAAAACTATGGCTACACCTTC. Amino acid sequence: CASNRQENYGYTF.

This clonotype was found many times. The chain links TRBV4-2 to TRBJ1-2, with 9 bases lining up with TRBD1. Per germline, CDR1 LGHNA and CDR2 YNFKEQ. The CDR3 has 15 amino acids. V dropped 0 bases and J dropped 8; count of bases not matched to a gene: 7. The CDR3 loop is CASSQDSRTGDGYTF. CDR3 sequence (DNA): TGTGCCAGCAGCCAAGATAGTAGGACAGGGGACGGCTACACCTTC.

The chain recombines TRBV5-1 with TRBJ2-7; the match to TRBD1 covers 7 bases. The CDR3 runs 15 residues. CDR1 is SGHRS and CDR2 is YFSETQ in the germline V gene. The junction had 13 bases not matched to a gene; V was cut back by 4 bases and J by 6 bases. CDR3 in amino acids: CASSPRDSIAGEQYV. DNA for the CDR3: TGCGCCAGCAGCCCCCGGGACAGTATTGCAGGCGAGCAGTACGTC.

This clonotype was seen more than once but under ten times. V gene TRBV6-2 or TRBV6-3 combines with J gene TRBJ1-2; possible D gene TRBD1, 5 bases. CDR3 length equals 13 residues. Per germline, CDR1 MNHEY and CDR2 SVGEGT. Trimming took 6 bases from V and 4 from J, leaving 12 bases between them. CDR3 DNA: TGTGCCAGCAGAACCCGGGACGGCTATGGCTACACCTTC. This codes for CASRTRDGYGYTF.